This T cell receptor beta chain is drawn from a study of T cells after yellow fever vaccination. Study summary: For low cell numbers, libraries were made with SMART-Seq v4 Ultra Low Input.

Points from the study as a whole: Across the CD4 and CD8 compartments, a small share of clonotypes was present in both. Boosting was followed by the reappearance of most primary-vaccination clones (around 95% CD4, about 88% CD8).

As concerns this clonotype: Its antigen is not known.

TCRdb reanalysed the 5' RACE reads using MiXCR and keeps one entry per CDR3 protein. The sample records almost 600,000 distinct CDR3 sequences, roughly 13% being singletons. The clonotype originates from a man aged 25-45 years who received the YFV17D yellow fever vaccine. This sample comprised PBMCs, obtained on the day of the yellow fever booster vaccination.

The CDR3 DNA reads TGTGCCAGCGAGGTTCCAGGGGAGATGACCCAGCATTTT. Translated: CASEVPGEMTQHF. This rearrangement joins TRBV6-6 to TRBJ1-5, with D maybe TRBD1 (6 bases). V was trimmed by 8 bases and J by 11 bases, leaving 19 bases between them. This CDR3 is 13 amino acids long. Germline V gives CDR1 MNHNY, CDR2 SVGAGI (reference sequence).